This TCR beta chain was obtained from a study of shared clonotypes between healthy human individuals. Study in general: The study used three CD4 naive, three CD4 memory, two CD8 naive and one CD8 memory plate per donor.

Profiling relied on immunoSEQ multiplex PCR, and the TCRdb table lists in-frame clones only, not all of them. The sample shows hundreds of thousands of clones, 85% to 95% of them seen only once. CD45RO-negative, CCR7-selected cells formed the naive CD8 fraction, which excluded terminally differentiated effector memory CD45RA+ cells. In germline, CDR1 is SGHDT, CDR2 YYEEEE. V was shortened by 4 bases and J by 6 bases, with 17 bases between the two germline ends. CDR3 length equals 14 residues. This clone was seen just once. The sample was naive CD8+ T cells sorted from blood. V and J are TRBV5-6 and TRBJ2-7, with D uncertain. The TCR sequence derives from a woman in her twenties or thirties in good health. CDR3 protein: CASSPGYSESEQYF. The CDR3 nucleotides are TGTGCCAGCAGCCCTGGTTACTCGGAAAGCGAGCAGTACTTC.